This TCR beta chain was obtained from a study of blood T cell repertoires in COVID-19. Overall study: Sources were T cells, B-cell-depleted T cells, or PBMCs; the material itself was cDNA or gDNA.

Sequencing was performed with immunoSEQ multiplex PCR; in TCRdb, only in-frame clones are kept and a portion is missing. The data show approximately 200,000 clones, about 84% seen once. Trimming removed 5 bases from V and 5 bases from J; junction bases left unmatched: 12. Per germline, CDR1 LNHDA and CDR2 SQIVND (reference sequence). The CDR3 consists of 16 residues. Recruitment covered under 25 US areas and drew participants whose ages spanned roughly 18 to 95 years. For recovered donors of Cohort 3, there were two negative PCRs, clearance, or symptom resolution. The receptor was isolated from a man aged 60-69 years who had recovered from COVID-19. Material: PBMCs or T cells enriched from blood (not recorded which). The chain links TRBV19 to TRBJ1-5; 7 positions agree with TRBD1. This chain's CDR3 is CASSPPPTGLDQPQHF. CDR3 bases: TGTGCCAGTAGTCCCCCTCCGACAGGGCTGGATCAGCCCCAGCATTTT. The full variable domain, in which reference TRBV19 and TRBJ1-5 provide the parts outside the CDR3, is DGGITQSPKYLFRKEGQNVTLSCEQNLNHDAMYWYRQDPGQGLRLIYYSQIVNDFQKGDIAEGYSVSREKKESFPLTVTSAQKNPTAFYLCASSPPPTGLDQPQHFGDGTRLSIL.